This is a list of T cell receptor beta chains from one sample in a study of blood T cell repertoires in COVID-19. The assay was immunoSEQ multiplex PCR, and TCRdb's table has in-frame clones only and misses some. The sample shows under 400,000 clones, almost 90% of them seen only once. Sequencing was done on a sample of peripheral blood. The receptors shown here come from a woman between 25 and 40 years old with COVID-19, enrolled during active disease. CDR3s leave out the opening cysteine and the closing phenylalanine or tryptophan.

V gene	J gene	CDR3 protein
TRBV19	TRBJ1-1	ASSIEWTGDTEAF
TRBV6-5	TRBJ1-1	ASSYGFTMNTEAF
TRBV11-2	TRBJ1-3	ATTTGTGNTIY
TRBV10-3	TRBJ2-7	AISPRGQVDEQY
TRBV4-1	TRBJ1-1	ASSHGDRDGTEAF
TRBV6-6	TRBJ1-2	ASSYAPGQSGYT
TRBV7-2	TRBJ1-1	ASSLDRNTEAF
TRBV15	TRBJ2-5	ATSRAGGTGETQY
TRBV10-3	TRBJ2-6	AIKEAPGANVLT
TRBV9	TRBJ1-5	ASSVGGDLYSNQPQH
TRBV12-5	TRBJ2-4	ASGLVLSLKNIQY
TRBV18	TRBJ1-1	ASSRGQLEAF
TRBV7-8	TRBJ1-4	ASSPVGSSRGNEKLF
TRBV5-1	TRBJ1-1	ASSSNSLNTEAF
TRBV5-4	TRBJ2-7	ASSSRTGADEQY
TRBV27	TRBJ2-7	ASSWAPHLPPYEQY
TRBV6-5	TRBJ2-1	ASSYSAGGSNNEQF
TRBV10-1	TRBJ2-7	ASSGRRGNEQY
TRBV10-3	TRBJ2-2	AIAVPSGVNTGELF
TRBV7-9	TRBJ1-4	ASSLDRRDGLEKLF
TRBV7-8	TRBJ2-3	ASSLGATGSSTDTQY
TRBV5-4	TRBJ1-2	ASSAKTGEDYGYT
TRBV19	TRBJ2-3	ASSTTGVSTDTQY
TRBV7-8	TRBJ1-2	ASSLTGGRGENDYGYT
TRBV7-2	TRBJ2-5	ASSLQWGLQETQY
TRBV3-1/TRBV3-2	TRBJ1-6	ASRGPAGSPLH